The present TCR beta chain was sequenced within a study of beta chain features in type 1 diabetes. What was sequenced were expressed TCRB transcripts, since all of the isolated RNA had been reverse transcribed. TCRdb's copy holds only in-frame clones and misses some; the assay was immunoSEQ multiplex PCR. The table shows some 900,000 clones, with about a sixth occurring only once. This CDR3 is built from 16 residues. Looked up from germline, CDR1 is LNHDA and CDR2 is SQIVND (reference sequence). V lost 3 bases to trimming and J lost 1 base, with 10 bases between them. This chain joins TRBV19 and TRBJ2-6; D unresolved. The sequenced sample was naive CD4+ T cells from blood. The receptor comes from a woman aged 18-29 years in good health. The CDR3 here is CASSIRMGSGANVLTF. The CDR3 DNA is TGTGCCAGTAGTATCCGAATGGGGTCTGGGGCCAACGTCCTGACTTTC.